This TCR beta chain was recovered during a study of blood T cell repertoires in COVID-19. Background on the study: Acute and convalescent COVID-19 specimens originated in the United States, Italy and Spain. PBMCs, B-cell-depleted T cells, or T cells were the source of the cDNA or gDNA that made up the material.

Per the study methods: Estimation of nucleated cell counts was performed using reference gene primer amplification. This table comes from immunoSEQ multiplex PCR, and its TCRdb copy is limited to in-frame clones, with some not included. The DNA gave D and trimming, while V, J and clone size come from that table. The table includes tens of thousands of clones, around 88% detected once. Trimming left V 6 bases short and J 6 bases short, with 15 bases between. The germline V gene has CDR1 LNHDA and CDR2 SQIVND (reference sequence). CDR3 length: 14 residues. The chain recombines TRBV19 with TRBJ1-5, with D maybe TRBD1 (5 bases). This sequence was found in a man aged 30 to 45 with acute or convalescent COVID-19. The sample was peripheral blood. CDR3 nucleotide sequence: TGTGCCAGTAGACCCCAGGGTAGGGGTCAGCCCCAGCATTTT. This gives the protein CASRPQGRGQPQHF.